The T cell receptor beta chain under discussion was sequenced for a study of blood T cell repertoires in COVID-19. Background on the study: The United States, Italy and Spain supplied acute and convalescent COVID-19 samples.

Trimming left V 5 bases short and J 8 bases short, with 15 bases between. Looked up from germline, CDR1 is MNHEY and CDR2 is SVGAGI. This CDR3 is 13 amino acids long. The table came from immunoSEQ multiplex PCR; TCRdb's copy has only in-frame clones and leaves some out. The sample has 240,000 or so clones, more than 70% seen once. The sample comprised peripheral blood. The chain couples TRBV6-5 to TRBJ1-2, with D possibly being TRBD1 (6 bases). The receptor comes from a man at least 80 years old with acute or convalescent COVID-19. The CDR3 here is CASSPRGGRGYTF. CDR3 DNA: TGTGCCAGCAGTCCCCGAGGGGGACGGGGCTACACCTTC.